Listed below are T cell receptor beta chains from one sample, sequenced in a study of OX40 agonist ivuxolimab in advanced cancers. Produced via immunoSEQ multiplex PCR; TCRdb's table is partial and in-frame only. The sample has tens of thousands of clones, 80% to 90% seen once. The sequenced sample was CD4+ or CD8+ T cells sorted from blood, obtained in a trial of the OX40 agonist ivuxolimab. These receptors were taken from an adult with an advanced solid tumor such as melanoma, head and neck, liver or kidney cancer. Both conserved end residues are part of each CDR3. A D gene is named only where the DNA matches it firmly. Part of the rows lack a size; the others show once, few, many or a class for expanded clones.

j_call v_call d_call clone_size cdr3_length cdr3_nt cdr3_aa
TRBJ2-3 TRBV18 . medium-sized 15 TGTGCCAGCTCACCTAGCTCCTCCTACACAGATACGCAGTATTTT CASSPSSSYTDTQYF
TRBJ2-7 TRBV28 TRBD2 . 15 TGTGCCAGCAGTCTACCGGTTAGGGAGGGAGCCGAGCAGTACTTC CASSLPVREGAEQYF
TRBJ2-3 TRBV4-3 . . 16 TGCGCCAGCAGCCAAGACGGTCCTGCTAGCACAGATACGCAGTATTTT CASSQDGPASTDTQYF
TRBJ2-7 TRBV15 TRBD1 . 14 TGTGCCACCAGCTCCGGGACAGGGAGGAACGAGCAGTACTTC CATSSGTGRNEQYF
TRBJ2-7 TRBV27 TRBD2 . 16 TGTGCCAGCAGTTTATCGGCTAGCGGGACGATCTACGAGCAGTACTTC CASSLSASGTIYEQYF
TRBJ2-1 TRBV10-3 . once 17 TGTGCCATCAGTGAAAGTTTTAGGAGGGGGGGCCACAATGAGCAGTTCTTC CAISESFRRGGHNEQFF
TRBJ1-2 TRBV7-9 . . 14 TGTGCCAGCAGCTTAACGGCAGGGAACTATGGCTACACCTTC CASSLTAGNYGYTF
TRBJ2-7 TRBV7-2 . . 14 TGTGCCAGCAGCTCTAGGGGGTTTAACGACGAGCAGTACTTC CASSSRGFNDEQYF
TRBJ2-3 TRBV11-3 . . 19 TGTGCCAGCAGCTTAGAGGCGGGACCCAGGGCAACTAGCACAGATACGCAGTATTTT CASSLEAGPRATSTDTQYF
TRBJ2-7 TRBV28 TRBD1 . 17 TGTGCCAGCAGTTCAGTAGGGGGGACAGGGAAACCGTACGAGCAGTACTTC CASSSVGGTGKPYEQYF
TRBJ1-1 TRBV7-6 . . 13 TGTGCCAGCAGCTTTTCAGAGAACACTGAAGCTTTCTTT CASSFSENTEAFF